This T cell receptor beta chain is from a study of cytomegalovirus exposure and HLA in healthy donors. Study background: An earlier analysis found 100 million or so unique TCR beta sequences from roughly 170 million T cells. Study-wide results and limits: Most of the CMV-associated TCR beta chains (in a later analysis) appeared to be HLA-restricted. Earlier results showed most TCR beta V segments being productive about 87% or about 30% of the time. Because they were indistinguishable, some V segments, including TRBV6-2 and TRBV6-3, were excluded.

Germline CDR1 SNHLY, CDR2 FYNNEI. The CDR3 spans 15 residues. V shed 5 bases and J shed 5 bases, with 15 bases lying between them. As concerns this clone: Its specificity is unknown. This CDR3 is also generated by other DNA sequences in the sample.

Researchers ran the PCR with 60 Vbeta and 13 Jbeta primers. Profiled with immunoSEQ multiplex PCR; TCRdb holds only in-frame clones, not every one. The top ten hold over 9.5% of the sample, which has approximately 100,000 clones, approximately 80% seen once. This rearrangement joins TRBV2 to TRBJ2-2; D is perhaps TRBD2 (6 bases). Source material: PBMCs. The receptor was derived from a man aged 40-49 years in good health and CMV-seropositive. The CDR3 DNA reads TGTGCCAGCAGTAAAATGACTAGGACGACCGGGGAGCTGTTTTTT. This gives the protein CASSKMTRTTGELFF.